What follows are 3 T cell receptor beta chains derived from one specimen sequenced in a study of vaccination and CD4 T cells after COVID-19. No antigens are known for them. The study sequenced cultured CD4+ T cell DNA using the Oncomine TCR Beta short-read assay. Each CDR3 protein gets one entry after TCRdb re-called the PCR reads with MiXCR. Found here are about 20,000 distinct CDR3 sequences, around two fifths of them singletons; the top ten hold around 13%. Treatment given: roughly 11-day PBMC culture with coronavirus spike peptide pools or control peptides (ViraFEST assay). Sequencing used CD4+ T cells from blood, cultured in vitro. These receptors came from a human donor who had recovered from COVID-19.

The table lists this clonotype with a few counts. The rearrangement uses TRBV20-1 and TRBJ1-5; 7 nucleotides line up with TRBD1. The J segment lost 0 bases and the V segment lost 2 bases, leaving 7 bases of the junction unmatched. This CDR3 spans 16 amino acids. Germline V gives CDR1 DFQATT, CDR2 SNEGSKA (reference sequence). For the CDR3, the DNA is TGCAGTGCTAGACGCAGGGGGTCTATTAGCAATCAGCCCCAGCATTTT. Amino acids: CSARRRGSISNQPQHF.

This clonotype appeared a few times. The V call is TRBV27, the J call TRBJ1-1; D may be TRBD1 (6 bases). Trimming stripped 6 bases from V and 4 bases from J, with 24 bases between. Germline loops: CDR1 MNHEY, CDR2 SMNVEV (reference sequence). This CDR3 region has 17 residues. The CDR3: CASRTRWDTAWGTEAFF. In DNA, the CDR3 is TGTGCCAGCAGGACCCGGTGGGACACGGCATGGGGCACTGAAGCTTTCTTT.

This clonotype was observed a handful of times. The chain carries TRBV7-2 and TRBJ2-2; D uncertain. The CDR3 sequence is 13 residues long. The V end lost 4 bases, the J end lost 6 bases, and 9 bases lay between the germline ends. Germline CDR1 is SGHTA and CDR2 is FQGNSA. The CDR3 region is CASSSYVPGELFF. In DNA, the CDR3 is TGTGCCAGCAGCTCGTATGTCCCCGGGGAGCTGTTTTTT. Variable domain in full (rest from reference TRBV7-2 and TRBJ2-2): GAGVSQSPSNKVTEKGKDVELRCDPISGHTALYWYRQSLGQGLEFLIYFQGNSAPDKSGLPSDRFSAERTGGSVSTLTIQRTQQEDSAVYLCASSSYVPGELFFGEGSRLTVL.